What follows are 32 T cell receptor beta chains derived from one specimen sequenced in a study of CD8+ T cells in alopecia areata. RNA was extracted and reverse transcribed into cDNA as the sequencing template. Profiling relied on immunoSEQ multiplex PCR, and the TCRdb table lists in-frame clones only, not all of them. The sample has more than 110,000 clones; roughly three fifths are singletons. Source: CD4+ T cells sorted from blood, taken at week 0. The source of these receptors is a human donor with alopecia areata.

This clone was observed a few times. This chain links TRBV6-1 with TRBJ2-5; D is unclear. The CDR3 is 14 amino acids. Trimming stripped 2 bases from V and 5 bases from J, with 12 bases between. Germline V CDR1 and CDR2: MNHNS, SASEGT. The CDR3 protein is CASSEIPLWETQYF. For the CDR3, the DNA is TGTGCCAGCAGTGAAATACCACTTTGGGAGACCCAGTACTTC.

The chain links TRBV29-1 to TRBJ2-5; TRBD2 matches at 11 bases. Germline CDR1 is SQVTM and CDR2 is ANQGSEA. With V trimmed by 6 bases and J by 5 bases, 8 bases remained unmatched. The CDR3 spans 14 residues. The CDR3 DNA follows: TGCAGCGTAGCAGGGACTAGCGGATCGGAGACCCAGTACTTC. Translating gives CSVAGTSGSETQYF.

This clone showed up just a few times. The CDR3 here is CASSDPPDGGYTF. Here the CDR3 DNA reads TGTGCCAGCAGCGACCCCCCCGACGGAGGCTACACCTTC. The chain uses TRBV9 and TRBJ1-2; no clear D. This CDR3 has 13 amino acids. Germline values: CDR1 SGDLS, CDR2 YYNGEE. Deletions cut 3 bases from V and 8 bases from J, with 14 bases between. Based on the CDR3 plus reference TRBV9 and TRBJ1-2, the full variable domain is DSGVTQTPKHLITATGQRVTLRCSPRSGDLSVYWYQQSLDQGLQFLIQYYNGEERAKGNILERFSAQQFPDLHSELNLSSLELGDSALYFCASSDPPDGGYTFGSGTRLTVV.

V is TRBV7-9 and J is TRBJ2-1; D not certain. CDR3 length: 13 residues. Germline V gives CDR1 SEHNR, CDR2 FQNEAQ (reference sequence). Trimming took 7 bases from V and 9 from J, leaving 16 bases between them. Written as DNA, the CDR3 is TGTGCCAGCAACTTGTTCCCCGAAAGTGAGCAGTTCTTC. This sequence encodes CASNLFPESEQFF.

V and J are TRBV7-9 and TRBJ1-1; D is possibly TRBD1 (5 bases). Germline-derived CDR1 and CDR2 are SEHNR and FQNEAQ (reference sequence). This CDR3 has 13 amino acids. V lost 0 bases to trimming and J lost 5 bases, with 7 bases between them. CDR3 region: CASSLAQGTEAFF. Here the CDR3 DNA reads TGTGCCAGCAGCTTAGCGCAGGGTACTGAAGCTTTCTTT.

The chain carries TRBV15 and TRBJ1-1, with D tentatively TRBD1 (5 bases). The germline V gene has CDR1 LNHNV and CDR2 YYDKDF (reference sequence). The length of the CDR3 is 15 residues. V was clipped by 2 bases and J by 1 base, with 11 bases between them. CDR3 sequence: CATSRYVGGNTEAFF. The CDR3 DNA reads TGTGCCACCAGCAGATACGTGGGGGGGAACACTGAAGCTTTCTTT. The complete variable domain, with remaining parts taken from reference TRBV15 and TRBJ1-1, reads DAMVIQNPRYQVTQFGKPVTLSCSQTLNHNVMYWYQQKSSQAPKLLFHYYDKDFNNEADTPDNFQSRRPNTSFCFLDIRSPGLGDTAMYLCATSRYVGGNTEAFFGQGTRLTVV.

The V gene is TRBV7-2, the J gene TRBJ2-3; 12 bases line up with TRBD2. Trimming removed 0 bases from V and 4 bases from J; junction bases left unmatched: 5. Germline CDR1 reads SGHTA; CDR2 reads FQGNSA. The CDR3 is made up of 17 amino acids. The CDR3 region is CASSLATSGGGADTQYF. Here the CDR3 DNA reads TGTGCCAGCAGCTTAGCGACTAGCGGGGGAGGTGCAGATACGCAGTATTTT.

The chain uses TRBV5-6 and TRBJ1-6, with 11 positions matching TRBD1. CDR1 is SGHDT, CDR2 YYEEEE, per germline. CDR3 size: 15 residues. J gave up 9 bases and V 4 bases, and 6 bases lay outside the gene matches. The DNA for the CDR3 is TGTGCCAGCAGCCCGGACAGGGGGCTAGGTTCACCCCTCCACTTT. This codes for CASSPDRGLGSPLHF. Full variable domain (remainder filled in from reference TRBV5-6 and TRBJ1-6): DAGVTQSPTHLIKTRGQQVTLRCSPKSGHDTVSWYQQALGQGPQFIFQYYEEEERQRGNFPDRFSGHQFPNYSSELNVNALLLGDSALYLCASSPDRGLGSPLHFGNGTRLTVT.

The CDR3, as DNA: TGTGCCAGCTCAGCGACAGGGGGGGGCTACAATGAGCAGTTCTTC. It specifies CASSATGGGYNEQFF. V usage is TRBV18 and J usage is TRBJ2-1; 9 bases align to TRBD1. V shed 5 bases, J shed 3 bases, and the junction held 5 bases outside the gene matches. Germline-derived CDR1 and CDR2 are KGHSH and LQKENI. The CDR3 is made up of 15 amino acids. The full variable domain, with the rest looked up from reference TRBV18 and TRBJ2-1, is NAGVMQNPRHLVRRRGQEARLRCSPMKGHSHVYWYRQLPEEGLKFMVYLQKENIIDESGMPKERFSAEFPKEGPSILRIQQVVRGDSAAYFCASSATGGGYNEQFFGPGTRLTVL.

The rearrangement uses TRBV7-8 and TRBJ2-5; the match to TRBD2 covers 13 bases. CDR1 SGHVS and CDR2 FQNEAQ come from the germline V gene. Losses at the gene ends were 1 base for V and 0 bases for J; bases not matched to a gene: 5. The CDR3 covers 18 residues. CDR3 sequence (DNA): TGTGCCAGCAGCTTAGGGGTGACTAGCGGGGGGAACCAAGAGACCCAGTACTTC. This translates into CASSLGVTSGGNQETQYF.

There are a few counts of this clone. The rearrangement uses TRBV9 and TRBJ1-5; D unclear. V lost 3 bases and J 5 bases, leaving 15 bases between the germline ends. CDR3 length: 15 residues. The germline gives CDR1 SGDLS, CDR2 YYNGEE. The CDR3 region has the DNA TGTGCCAGCAGCGCCGGGCCAAGAGAGGATCAGCCCCAGCATTTT. It yields the protein CASSAGPREDQPQHF.

A few counts support this clone. The chain has TRBV29-1 and TRBJ2-4; 10 bases agree with TRBD2. The germline CDR1 and CDR2 sequences are SQVTM and ANQGSEA. V shed 6 bases, J shed 1 base, and the junction held 6 bases outside the gene matches. The CDR3 is 15 amino acids. CDR3 sequence (DNA): TGCAGCGTGACAGTGGGACTAGCGGCCAAAAACATTCAGTACTTC. Its translation is CSVTVGLAAKNIQYF.

The rearrangement links TRBV7-2 to TRBJ1-2; the D gene is possibly TRBD1 (5 bases). The CDR3 consists of 14 residues. V lost 5 bases and J lost 5, with 15 bases in between. CDR1 and CDR2 (germline): SGHTA, FQGNSA. CDR3 nucleotides: TGTGCCAGCAGCCCCCAAAGGGGTCCGTATGGCTACACCTTC. Its translation is CASSPQRGPYGYTF.

This chain connects TRBV14 to TRBJ1-3; TRBD1 is a possible D gene (5 bases). The V and J ends lost 0 bases and 4 bases respectively, with 19 bases between them. Germline loops: CDR1 SGHDN, CDR2 FVKESK. The CDR3 is made up of 18 amino acids. The CDR3 loop reads CASSQDRVAGSSGNTIYF. The CDR3 DNA is TGTGCCAGCAGCCAAGATCGAGTGGCAGGGAGCTCCGGAAACACCATATATTTT.

This clone was counted only a few times. This chain links TRBV30 with TRBJ2-2, with D perhaps assigned TRBD1 or TRBD2 (6 bases each). CDR3 length: 17 amino acids. CDR1 is GTSNPN and CDR2 is SVGIG in the germline V gene (reference sequence). V shed 4 bases and J shed 0 bases, with 18 bases lying between them. The CDR3 region is CAWIFKGGRANTGELFF. CDR3 bases: TGTGCCTGGATCTTTAAGGGGGGAAGGGCGAACACCGGGGAGCTGTTTTTT. The full variable domain, with the rest looked up from reference TRBV30 and TRBJ2-2, is SQTIHQWPATLVQPVGSPLSLECTVEGTSNPNLYWYRQAAGRGLQLLFYSVGIGQISSEVPQNLSASRPQDRQFILSSKKLLLSDSGFYLCAWIFKGGRANTGELFFGEGSRLTVL.

The chain uses TRBV6-6 and TRBJ1-5, with TRBD1 matching over 11 bases. The V gene end was trimmed by 6 bases and the J gene end by 1 base; junction bases not matched to a gene: 5. The CDR3 loop spans 16 amino acids. Per germline, CDR1 MNHNY and CDR2 SVGAGI (reference sequence). This chain's CDR3 is CASSPGQGVSNQPQHF. The CDR3 DNA follows: TGTGCCAGCAGCCCGGGACAGGGGGTAAGCAATCAGCCCCAGCATTTT.

A few counts support this clone. This chain joins TRBV5-1 and TRBJ2-1; a weak D match, TRBD2 (5 bases). The CDR3 has 15 amino acids. The V gene's germline CDR1 is SGHRS and CDR2 YFSETQ. V was pared by 6 bases and J by 1 base, with 14 bases between. The CDR3 sequence is CASTRRGNSYNEQFF. CDR3 DNA: TGCGCCAGCACCAGAAGAGGGAATTCCTACAATGAGCAGTTCTTC. Full variable domain (outside the CDR3, taken from reference TRBV5-1 and TRBJ2-1): KAGVTQTPRYLIKTRGQQVTLSCSPISGHRSVSWYQQTPGQGLQFLFEYFSETQRNKGNFPGRFSGRQFSNSRSEMNVSTLELGDSALYLCASTRRGNSYNEQFFGPGTRLTVL.

This chain uses TRBV5-4 with TRBJ2-5; D perhaps matches TRBD1 (6 bases). This CDR3 is built from 13 residues. Trimming removed 5 bases from V and 0 bases from J, with 8 bases in between. Germline loops: CDR1 SGHNT, CDR2 YYREEE (reference sequence). The CDR3 is CASRGQHQETQYF. In DNA, the CDR3 is TGTGCCAGCAGGGGACAACACCAAGAGACCCAGTACTTC.

This rearrangement joins TRBV14 to TRBJ2-6, with unresolved D. CDR3 length equals 17 residues. Trimming removed 0 bases at V and 0 bases at J, with 9 bases between. CDR1 is SGHDN and CDR2 is FVKESK in the germline V gene. In nucleotides, the CDR3 is TGTGCCAGCAGCCAAGAGGAGCCGCGCTCTGGGGCCAACGTCCTGACTTTC. Translating gives CASSQEEPRSGANVLTF. The whole variable domain, filled in from reference TRBV14 and TRBJ2-6, reads EAGVTQFPSHSVIEKGQTVTLRCDPISGHDNLYWYRRVMGKEIKFLLHFVKESKQDESGMPNNRFLAERTGGTYSTLKVQPAELEDSGVYFCASSQEEPRSGANVLTFGAGSRLTVL.

The table lists this clone with a few counts. The V call is TRBV29-1, the J call TRBJ1-1; D not resolved. The CDR3 length is 11 residues. Germline CDR1 SQVTM, CDR2 ANQGSEA. V shed 3 bases and J shed 12 bases, with 14 bases lying between them. The CDR3 is CSVDDSGPPFF. The CDR3 DNA is TGCAGCGTTGATGACTCAGGTCCCCCTTTCTTT.

The chain uses TRBV19 and TRBJ1-2; D may be TRBD1 (6 bases). V was pared by 5 bases and J by 3 bases, with 13 bases between. Germline lookup yields CDR1 LNHDA and CDR2 SQIVND (reference sequence). The CDR3 totals 14 residues. This CDR3 reads CASSPRTVHYGYTF. In nucleotides, the CDR3 is TGTGCCAGTAGTCCGCGGACAGTTCACTATGGCTACACCTTC.

This clone appeared a few times. V gene TRBV29-1 combines with J gene TRBJ1-2; 8 positions agree with TRBD1. Looked up from germline, CDR1 is SQVTM and CDR2 is ANQGSEA. J gave up 7 bases and V 6 bases, and 10 bases lay outside the gene matches. There are 13 residues in the CDR3. The CDR3: CSVDGATGGGYTF. In DNA, the CDR3 is TGCAGCGTGGACGGGGCAACAGGGGGTGGCTACACCTTC.

The V gene is TRBV13, the J gene TRBJ1-1, with D uncertain. The CDR3 runs 9 residues. V lost 5 bases and J 10 bases, leaving 5 bases between the germline ends. CDR1 is PRHDT, CDR2 FYEKMQ, per germline (reference sequence). The CDR3 loop is CASSPGAFF. Written as DNA, the CDR3 is TGTGCCAGCAGCCCCGGAGCTTTCTTT. Full variable domain (rest looked up from reference TRBV13 and TRBJ1-1): AAGVIQSPRHLIKEKRETATLKCYPIPRHDTVYWYQQGPGQDPQFLISFYEKMQSDKGSIPDRFSAQQFSDYHSELNMSSLELGDSALYFCASSPGAFFGQGTRLTVV.

V usage is TRBV10-3 and J usage is TRBJ1-4; D uncertain. This CDR3 has 13 residues. The V and J ends lost 10 bases and 6 bases respectively, with 15 bases between them. From germline, CDR1 is ENHRY and CDR2 SYGVKD. The CDR3 DNA follows: TGTGCCACCACTCCGGGTAGGGATGAAAAACTGTTTTTT. Its translation: CATTPGRDEKLFF.

CDR3 coding DNA: TGCAGCGTGGGCGGCGTCCAAGAGACCCAGTACTTC. Amino acids: CSVGGVQETQYF. The chain couples TRBV29-1 to TRBJ2-5; no reliable D call. Trimming stripped 6 bases from V and 1 base from J, with 9 bases between. The CDR3 covers 12 residues. CDR1 SQVTM and CDR2 ANQGSEA come from the germline V gene.

The rearrangement joins TRBV5-4 to TRBJ2-1, with 15 positions matching TRBD2. The CDR3 length is 18 residues. V lost 4 bases and J lost 8; bases outside the gene matches: 13. Germline loops: CDR1 SGHNT, CDR2 YYREEE (reference sequence). The CDR3 is CASSPGPGTSGGHDEQFF. The CDR3 region has the DNA TGTGCCAGCAGCCCCGGACCTGGGACTAGCGGGGGGCATGATGAGCAGTTCTTC. Full variable domain (rest looked up from reference TRBV5-4 and TRBJ2-1): ETGVTQSPTHLIKTRGQQVTLRCSSQSGHNTVSWYQQALGQGPQFIFQYYREEENGRGNFPPRFSGLQFPNYSSELNVNALELDDSALYLCASSPGPGTSGGHDEQFFGPGTRLTVL.

This clone has only a few counts. The rearrangement joins TRBV13 to TRBJ2-7; D might be TRBD2 (7 bases). Trimming removed 5 bases from V and 0 bases from J, with 11 bases in between. Germline assignment: CDR1 PRHDT and CDR2 FYEKMQ (reference sequence). The CDR3 has 14 amino acids. CDR3 nucleotides: TGTGCCAGCAGCCGGGGGGCCCGCTCCTACGAGCAGTACTTC. It is translated as CASSRGARSYEQYF.

With regard to this clone: The identical CDR3 is also encoded by other nucleotide sequences in the sample. The rearrangement links TRBV30 to TRBJ2-7; D is ambiguous. This CDR3 is 12 amino acids long. Germline assignment: CDR1 GTSNPN and CDR2 SVGIG (reference sequence). V gave up 0 bases and J gave up 3 bases, with 6 bases separating them. The CDR3 spells CAWSVGGYEQYF. The DNA for the CDR3 is TGTGCCTGGAGTGTGGGCGGCTACGAGCAGTACTTC.

The chain combines TRBV29-1 with TRBJ2-4, with D possibly being TRBD1 or TRBD2 (6 bases each). Germline CDR1 SQVTM, CDR2 ANQGSEA. V gave up 4 bases and J gave up 9 bases, with 16 bases separating them. This CDR3 contains 13 residues. CDR3: CSVVLLEGGIQYF. CDR3 coding DNA: TGCAGCGTTGTATTACTAGAGGGGGGCATTCAGTACTTC.

J is TRBJ1-4 and V is TRBV4-1; no reliable D call. Germline CDR1 and CDR2: MGHRA and YSYEKL. The CDR3 runs to 18 residues. The V end lost 0 bases, the J end lost 0 bases, and 14 bases lay between the germline ends. The CDR3 loop reads CASSQDLPLGTTNEKLFF. Written as DNA, the CDR3 is TGCGCCAGCAGCCAAGATCTTCCCCTGGGAACAACTAATGAAAAACTGTTTTTT.

V gene TRBV7-9 combines with J gene TRBJ2-1; 8 bases agree with TRBD2. The V and J ends lost 3 bases and 6 bases, in that order; junction bases with no gene match: 4. The CDR3 is 14 amino acids. CDR1 is SEHNR, CDR2 FQNEAQ, per germline (reference sequence). The DNA for the CDR3 is TGTGCCAGCAGCTTGAGCGGGGGCCCCAATGAGCAGTTCTTC. This translates into CASSLSGGPNEQFF.

The V call is TRBV7-2, the J call TRBJ2-3, with 8 bases that match TRBD1. CDR3 length equals 15 residues. V lost 1 base and J lost 6; bases outside the gene matches: 6. Germline assignment: CDR1 SGHTA and CDR2 FQGNSA. The DNA for the CDR3 is TGTGCCAGCAGCTTAGGGGCAGGGGGCGCGGATACGCAGTATTTT. This translates into CASSLGAGGADTQYF.